This T cell receptor (beta chain) is drawn from a study of blood T cell repertoires in COVID-19. Across the study: Sites across the United States, Italy and Spain contributed samples from acute and convalescent COVID-19. Sample material is recorded as cDNA or gDNA derived from T cells, B-cell-depleted T cells, or PBMCs.

Germline V gene data show CDR1 as WNHNN and CDR2 as SYGVQD (reference sequence). Trimming took 4 bases from V and 2 from J, leaving 12 bases between them. The CDR3 is made up of 15 amino acids. In the authors' methods: The authors estimated nucleated cell counts from reference gene primer amplification. TCRdb keeps only in-frame clones here, not all; method: immunoSEQ multiplex PCR. The V and J calls and clone size were taken over from that table, and D and trimming were inferred from the DNA. This sample has about 170,000 clones, with about 80% found just once. This clone was seen only once. This rearrangement joins TRBV10-1 to TRBJ2-1; the D gene is possibly TRBD2 (6 bases). The sequence was collected from an elderly woman with acute or convalescent COVID-19. The specimen was peripheral blood. The CDR3 coding sequence is TGCGCCAGCAGTGCGAGTAGCGGCACCTACAATGAGCAGTTCTTC. This translates into CASSASSGTYNEQFF.